This TCR beta chain originates from a study of CD8+ T cells in alopecia areata. Once RNA had been extracted, it was reverse transcribed into cDNA to act as the sequencing template. TCRdb's copy holds only in-frame clones and misses some; the assay was immunoSEQ multiplex PCR. The profile covers approximately 200,000 clones, with approximately 60% appearing a single time and 3.3% taken by the ten largest. To note about this clone: The same CDR3 arises from other DNA sequences in this sample as well.

The treatment denotes: oral pan-JAK inhibitor, 5-10 mg twice daily. Germline loops: CDR1 GTSNPN, CDR2 SVGIG (reference sequence). The CDR3 is 13 residues long. V was clipped by 0 bases and J by 3 bases, with 7 bases between them. The TCR was taken from a human donor with alopecia areata. The sample here was CD4+ T cells sorted from blood, taken at week 4, from a patient treated with tofacitinib. The rearrangement joins TRBV30 to TRBJ2-3; D not certain. CDR3 amino acids: CAWSVLGTDTQYF. The CDR3 nucleotides are TGTGCCTGGAGTGTACTGGGTACAGATACGCAGTATTTT.